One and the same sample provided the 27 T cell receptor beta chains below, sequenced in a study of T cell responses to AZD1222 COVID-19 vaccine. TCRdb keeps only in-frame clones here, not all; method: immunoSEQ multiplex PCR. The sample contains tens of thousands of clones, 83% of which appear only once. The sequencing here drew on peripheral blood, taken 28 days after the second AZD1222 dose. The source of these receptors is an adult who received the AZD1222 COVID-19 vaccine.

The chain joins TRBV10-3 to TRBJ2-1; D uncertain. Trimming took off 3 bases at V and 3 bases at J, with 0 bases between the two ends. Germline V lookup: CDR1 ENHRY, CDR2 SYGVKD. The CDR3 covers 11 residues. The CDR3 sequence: CAISDYNEQFF. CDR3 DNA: TGTGCCATCAGTGACTACAATGAGCAGTTCTTC.

The CDR3 loop reads CASSLTPAKNPGRNTGELFF. The CDR3 bases are TGTGCCAGCAGTCTAACCCCGGCGAAAAACCCTGGACGGAACACCGGGGAGCTGTTTTTT. The rearrangement links TRBV28 to TRBJ2-2; no definite D call. The CDR3 totals 20 residues. The germline CDR1 and CDR2 sequences are MDHEN and SYDVKM. Trimming pared 5 bases from V and 1 base from J, leaving 26 bases between.

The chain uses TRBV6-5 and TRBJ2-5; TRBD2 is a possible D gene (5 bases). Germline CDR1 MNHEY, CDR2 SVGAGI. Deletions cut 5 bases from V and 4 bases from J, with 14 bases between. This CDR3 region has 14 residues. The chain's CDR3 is CASSLGLNTETQYF. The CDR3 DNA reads TGTGCCAGCAGTCTAGGACTCAACACAGAGACCCAGTACTTC.

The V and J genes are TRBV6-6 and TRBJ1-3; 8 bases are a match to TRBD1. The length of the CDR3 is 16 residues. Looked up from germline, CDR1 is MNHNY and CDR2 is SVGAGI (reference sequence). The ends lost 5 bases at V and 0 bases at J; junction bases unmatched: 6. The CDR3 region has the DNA TGTGCCAGCAGTCTCGGACAGGGACACTCTGGAAACACCATATATTTT. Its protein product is CASSLGQGHSGNTIYF.

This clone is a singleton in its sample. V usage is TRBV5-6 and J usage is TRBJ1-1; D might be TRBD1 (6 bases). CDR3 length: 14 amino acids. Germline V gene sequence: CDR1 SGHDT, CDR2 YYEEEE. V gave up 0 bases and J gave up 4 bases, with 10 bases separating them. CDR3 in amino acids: CASSLVRGGTEAFF. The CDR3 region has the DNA TGTGCCAGCAGCTTGGTAAGGGGGGGCACTGAAGCTTTCTTT.

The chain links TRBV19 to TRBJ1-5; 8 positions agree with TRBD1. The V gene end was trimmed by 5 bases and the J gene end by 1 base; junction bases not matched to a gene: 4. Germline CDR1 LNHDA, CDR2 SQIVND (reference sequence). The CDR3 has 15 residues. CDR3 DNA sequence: TGTGCCAGTAGTCAGGGGGCGCGGAGCAATCAGCCCCAGCATTTT. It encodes CASSQGARSNQPQHF. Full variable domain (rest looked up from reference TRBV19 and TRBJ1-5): DGGITQSPKYLFRKEGQNVTLSCEQNLNHDAMYWYRQDPGQGLRLIYYSQIVNDFQKGDIAEGYSVSREKKESFPLTVTSAQKNPTAFYLCASSQGARSNQPQHFGDGTRLSIL.

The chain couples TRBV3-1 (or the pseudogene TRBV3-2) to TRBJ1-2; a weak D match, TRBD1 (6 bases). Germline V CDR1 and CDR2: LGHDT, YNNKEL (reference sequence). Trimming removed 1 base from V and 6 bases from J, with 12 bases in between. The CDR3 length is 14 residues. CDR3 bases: TGTGCCAGCAGCCAAGTGGTGGCAGGGGATGGCTACACCTTC. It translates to CASSQVVAGDGYTF.

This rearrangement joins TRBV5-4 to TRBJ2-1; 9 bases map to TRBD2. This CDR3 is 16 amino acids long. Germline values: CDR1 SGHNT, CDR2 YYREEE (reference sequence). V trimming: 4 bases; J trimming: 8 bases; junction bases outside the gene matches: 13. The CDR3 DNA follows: TGTGCCAGCAGCCCCCTTAGCGGGAGTAATGTATATGAGCAGTTCTTC. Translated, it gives CASSPLSGSNVYEQFF. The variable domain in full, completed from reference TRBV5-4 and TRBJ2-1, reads ETGVTQSPTHLIKTRGQQVTLRCSSQSGHNTVSWYQQALGQGPQFIFQYYREEENGRGNFPPRFSGLQFPNYSSELNVNALELDDSALYLCASSPLSGSNVYEQFFGPGTRLTVL.

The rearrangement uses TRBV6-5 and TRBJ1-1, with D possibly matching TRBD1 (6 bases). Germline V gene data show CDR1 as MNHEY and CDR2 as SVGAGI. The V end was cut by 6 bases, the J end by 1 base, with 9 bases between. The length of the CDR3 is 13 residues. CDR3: CASSRGSNTEAFF. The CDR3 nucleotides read TGTGCCAGCAGCAGGGGTTCGAACACTGAAGCTTTCTTT.

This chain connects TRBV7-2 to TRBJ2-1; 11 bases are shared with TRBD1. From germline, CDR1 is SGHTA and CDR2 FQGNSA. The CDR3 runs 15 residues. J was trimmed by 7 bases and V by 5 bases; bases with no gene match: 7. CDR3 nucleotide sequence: TGTGCCAGCAGCGAGCGGGACAGGGGGTGGAATGAGCAGTTCTTC. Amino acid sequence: CASSERDRGWNEQFF.

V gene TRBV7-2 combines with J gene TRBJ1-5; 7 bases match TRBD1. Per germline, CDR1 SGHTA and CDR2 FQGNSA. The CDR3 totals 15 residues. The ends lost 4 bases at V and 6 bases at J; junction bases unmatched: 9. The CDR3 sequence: CASSSGQVEGQPQHF. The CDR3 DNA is TGTGCCAGCAGCTCCGGACAGGTCGAGGGTCAGCCCCAGCATTTT.

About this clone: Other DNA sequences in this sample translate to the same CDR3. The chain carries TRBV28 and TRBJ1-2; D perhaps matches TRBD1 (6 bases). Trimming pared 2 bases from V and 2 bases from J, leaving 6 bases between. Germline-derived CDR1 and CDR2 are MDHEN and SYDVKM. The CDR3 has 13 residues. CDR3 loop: CASSLGQNYGYTF. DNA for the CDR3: TGTGCCAGCAGTTTAGGACAGAACTATGGCTACACCTTC.

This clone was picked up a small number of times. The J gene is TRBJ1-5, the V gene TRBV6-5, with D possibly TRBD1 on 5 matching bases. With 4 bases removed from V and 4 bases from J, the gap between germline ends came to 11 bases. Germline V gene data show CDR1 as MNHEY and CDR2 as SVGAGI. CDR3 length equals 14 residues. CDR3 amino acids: CASSFRGQNQPQHF. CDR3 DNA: TGTGCCAGCAGTTTCCGGGGCCAGAATCAGCCCCAGCATTTT.

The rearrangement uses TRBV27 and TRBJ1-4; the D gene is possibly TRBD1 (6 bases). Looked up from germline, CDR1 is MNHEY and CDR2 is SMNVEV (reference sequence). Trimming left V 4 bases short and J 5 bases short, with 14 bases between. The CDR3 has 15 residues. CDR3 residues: CASSWRGGPNEKLFF. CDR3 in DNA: TGTGCCAGCAGTTGGCGGGGGGGGCCGAATGAAAAACTGTTTTTT.

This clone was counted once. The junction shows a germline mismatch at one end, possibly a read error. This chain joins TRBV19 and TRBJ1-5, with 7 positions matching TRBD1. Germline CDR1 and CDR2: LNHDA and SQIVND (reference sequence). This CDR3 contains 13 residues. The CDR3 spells CAARTQGDHPQHF. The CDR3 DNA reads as TGTGCCGCCAGGACCCAGGGGGATCATCCCCAGCATTTT.

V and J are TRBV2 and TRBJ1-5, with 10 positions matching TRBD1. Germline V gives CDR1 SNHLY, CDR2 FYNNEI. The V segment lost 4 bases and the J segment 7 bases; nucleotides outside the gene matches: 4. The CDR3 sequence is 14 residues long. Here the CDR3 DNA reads TGTGCCAGCAGTGGGGACAGGGGATTCCAGCCCCAGCATTTT. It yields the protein CASSGDRGFQPQHF.

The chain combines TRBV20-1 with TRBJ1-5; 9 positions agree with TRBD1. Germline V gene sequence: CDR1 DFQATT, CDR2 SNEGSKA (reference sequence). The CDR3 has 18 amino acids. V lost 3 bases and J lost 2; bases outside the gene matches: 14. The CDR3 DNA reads TGCAGTGCTAGTATCCCCCGGGACAGGGTTATGGGCAATCAGCCCCAGCATTTT. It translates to CSASIPRDRVMGNQPQHF.

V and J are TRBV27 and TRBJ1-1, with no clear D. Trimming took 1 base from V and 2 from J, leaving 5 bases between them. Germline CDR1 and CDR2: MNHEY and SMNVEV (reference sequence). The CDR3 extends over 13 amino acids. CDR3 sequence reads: CASSLFINTEAFF. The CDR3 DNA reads TGTGCCAGCAGTTTATTTATTAACACTGAAGCTTTCTTT.

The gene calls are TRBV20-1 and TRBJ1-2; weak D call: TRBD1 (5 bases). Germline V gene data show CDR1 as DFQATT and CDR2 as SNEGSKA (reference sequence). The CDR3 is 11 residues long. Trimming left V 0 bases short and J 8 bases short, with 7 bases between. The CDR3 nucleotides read TGCAGTGCTAGAGAGGGACGGGGCTACACCTTC. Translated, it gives CSAREGRGYTF.

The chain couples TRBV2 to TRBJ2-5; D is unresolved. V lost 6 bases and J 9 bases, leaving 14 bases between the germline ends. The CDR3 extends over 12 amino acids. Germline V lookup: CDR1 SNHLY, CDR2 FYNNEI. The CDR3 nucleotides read TGTGCCAGCAGATCCCCAGTCCAGGCCCAGTACTTC. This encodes CASRSPVQAQYF.

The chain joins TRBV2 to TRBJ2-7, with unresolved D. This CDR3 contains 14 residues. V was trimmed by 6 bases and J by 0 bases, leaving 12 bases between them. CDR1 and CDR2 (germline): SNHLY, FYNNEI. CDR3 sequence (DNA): TGTGCCAGCAGAAAGGCAGATCACTCCTACGAGCAGTACTTC. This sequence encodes CASRKADHSYEQYF.

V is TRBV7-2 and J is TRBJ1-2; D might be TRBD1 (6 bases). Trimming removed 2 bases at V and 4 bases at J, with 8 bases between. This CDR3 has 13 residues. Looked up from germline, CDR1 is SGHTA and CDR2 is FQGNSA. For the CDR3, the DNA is TGTGCCAGCAGCTTACGCAGGGGCTATGGCTACACCTTC. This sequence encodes CASSLRRGYGYTF. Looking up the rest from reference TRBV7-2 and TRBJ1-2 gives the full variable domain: GAGVSQSPSNKVTEKGKDVELRCDPISGHTALYWYRQSLGQGLEFLIYFQGNSAPDKSGLPSDRFSAERTGGSVSTLTIQRTQQEDSAVYLCASSLRRGYGYTFGSGTRLTVV.

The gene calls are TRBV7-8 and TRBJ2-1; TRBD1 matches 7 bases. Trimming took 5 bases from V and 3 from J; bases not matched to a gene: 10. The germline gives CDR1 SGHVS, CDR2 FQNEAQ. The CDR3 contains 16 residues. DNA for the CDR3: TGTGCCAGCAGCCTGGACAGGAAAAGCATCTACAATGAGCAGTTCTTC. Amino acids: CASSLDRKSIYNEQFF.

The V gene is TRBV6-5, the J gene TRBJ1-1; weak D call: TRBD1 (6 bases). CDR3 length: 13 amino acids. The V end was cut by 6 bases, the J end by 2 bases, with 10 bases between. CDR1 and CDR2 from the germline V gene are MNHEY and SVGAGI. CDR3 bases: TGTGCCAGCAGCAGGGGCCGAAACACTGAAGCTTTCTTT. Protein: CASSRGRNTEAFF.

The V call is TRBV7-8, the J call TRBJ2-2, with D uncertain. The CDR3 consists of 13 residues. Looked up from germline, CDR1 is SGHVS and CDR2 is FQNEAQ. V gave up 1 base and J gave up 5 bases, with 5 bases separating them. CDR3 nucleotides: TGTGCCAGCAGCTTAGATGGAACCGGGGAGCTGTTTTTT. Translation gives CASSLDGTGELFF.

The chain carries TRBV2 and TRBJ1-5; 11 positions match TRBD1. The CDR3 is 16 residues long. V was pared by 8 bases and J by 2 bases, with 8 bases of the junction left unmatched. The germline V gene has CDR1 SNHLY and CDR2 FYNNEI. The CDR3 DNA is TGTGCCAGCGGGACAGGGGGTATTTTGGGCAATCAGCCCCAGCATTTT. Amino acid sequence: CASGTGGILGNQPQHF.

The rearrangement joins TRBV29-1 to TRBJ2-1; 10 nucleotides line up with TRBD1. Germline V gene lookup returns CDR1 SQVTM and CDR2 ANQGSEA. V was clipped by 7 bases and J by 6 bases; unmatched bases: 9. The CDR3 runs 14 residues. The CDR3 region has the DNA TGCAGCGGGACGACAGGGGGCATCATCAATGAGCAGTTCTTC. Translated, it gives CSGTTGGIINEQFF.